The clone carrying this TCR beta chain was counted only a few times. The data were taken from a study of T cells in Graves' hyperthyroidism and ophthalmopathy. Across the whole study: Before treatment of any kind, peripheral blood was taken at initial diagnosis.

The CDR3 spans 19 residues. V shed 2 bases and J 0 bases; nucleotides not matched to a gene: 10. The V gene's germline CDR1 is LGHDT and CDR2 YNNKEL (reference sequence). Any patient presenting with uncontrolled infection, other autoimmune disease, pregnancy or lactation was left out. There were TCR beta CDR3 regions amplified from RNA transcripts. In the first-round RT-PCR of the TCR CDR3, the HTBI primer set was used. TCRdb re-called the multiplex PCR reads with MiXCR, one entry per CDR3 protein. Here the sample spans approximately 430,000 distinct CDR3 sequences, about 14% being singletons. This receptor was taken from a man between 18 and 29 years old with Graves' ophthalmopathy. Sample: blood. The chain couples TRBV3-1 to TRBJ2-1, with 10 bases fitting TRBD2. The CDR3 DNA is TGTGCCAGCAGCCAAAAGGGGCTAGCGGGGGTCTTCTCCTACAATGAGCAGTTCTTC. Translation gives CASSQKGLAGVFSYNEQFF.